The rows below give T cell receptor beta chains drawn from one sample of a study of T cell responses to AZD1222 COVID-19 vaccine. Here immunoSEQ multiplex PCR was the method, and the copy in TCRdb shows in-frame clones only, minus some. The data contain some 130,000 clones, approximately 90% of them singletons. The specimen was peripheral blood, collected on day 0 of AZD1222 vaccination. Receptor source: an adult in good health. CDR3s include the opening cysteine and the closing phenylalanine or tryptophan. A D gene is named only where the DNA matches it firmly. The size field is filled for only some rows; it gives once, few, many or a size class.

v_gene: TRBV5-3; j_gene: TRBJ1-6; d_gene: TRBD1; abundance: .; CDR3aa: CARSGDRGRENSPLHF; CDR3nt: TGTGCCAGAAGTGGGGACAGGGGGCGAGAGAATTCACCCCTCCACTTT
v_gene: TRBV9; j_gene: TRBJ2-7; d_gene: TRBD2; abundance: few; CDR3aa: CASSVGTSGGHEQYF; CDR3nt: TGTGCCAGCAGCGTCGGGACTAGCGGGGGCCACGAGCAGTACTTC
v_gene: TRBV2; j_gene: TRBJ2-7; d_gene: .; abundance: once; CDR3aa: CASSGTEGLSYEQYF; CDR3nt: TGTGCCAGCAGTGGAACAGAGGGCCTCTCCTACGAGCAGTACTTC
v_gene: TRBV24-1; j_gene: TRBJ1-2; d_gene: TRBD1; abundance: .; CDR3aa: CATSDTGTDSYGYTF; CDR3nt: TGTGCCACCAGTGACACCGGGACAGATTCCTATGGCTACACCTTC
v_gene: TRBV6-5; j_gene: TRBJ1-2; d_gene: .; abundance: .; CDR3aa: CASNHRVYGYGYTF; CDR3nt: TGTGCCAGCAACCACAGGGTTTATGGCTATGGCTACACCTTC
v_gene: TRBV5-4; j_gene: TRBJ2-3; d_gene: TRBD2; abundance: .; CDR3aa: CASSIGTSYDTQYF; CDR3nt: TGTGCCAGCAGTATCGGGACTAGTTATGATACGCAGTATTTT
v_gene: TRBV27; j_gene: TRBJ1-6; d_gene: .; abundance: few; CDR3aa: CASKATDYNSPLHF; CDR3nt: TGTGCCAGCAAGGCCACCGACTATAATTCACCCCTCCACTTT
v_gene: TRBV7-3; j_gene: TRBJ1-6; d_gene: .; abundance: few; CDR3aa: CASSLDGPSSPLHF; CDR3nt: TGTGCCAGCAGCTTAGACGGGCCGAGTTCACCCCTCCACTTT
v_gene: TRBV4-1; j_gene: TRBJ2-1; d_gene: TRBD2; abundance: .; CDR3aa: CASSLYLLGTSGTNEQFF; CDR3nt: TGCGCCAGCAGCCTCTACCTGCTCGGGACTAGCGGGACCAATGAGCAGTTCTTC
v_gene: TRBV4-1; j_gene: TRBJ1-2; d_gene: TRBD1; abundance: .; CDR3aa: CASSPRQGVVYGYTF; CDR3nt: TGCGCCAGCAGCCCCCGGCAGGGGGTAGTCTATGGCTACACCTTC
v_gene: TRBV19; j_gene: TRBJ2-7; d_gene: .; abundance: .; CDR3aa: CASSIDLTSYEQYF; CDR3nt: TGTGCCAGTAGTATAGATCTGACCTCCTACGAGCAGTACTTC
v_gene: TRBV3-1/TRBV3-2; j_gene: TRBJ2-7; d_gene: .; abundance: .; CDR3aa: CASSHLTIGVSEQYF; CDR3nt: TGTGCCAGCAGCCACCTGACGATTGGGGTGAGCGAGCAGTACTTC
v_gene: TRBV15; j_gene: TRBJ1-2; d_gene: .; abundance: .; CDR3aa: CATSSRRGYGYTF; CDR3nt: TGTGCCACCAGCAGTCGCAGGGGCTATGGCTACACCTTC
v_gene: TRBV6-5; j_gene: TRBJ2-7; d_gene: .; abundance: .; CDR3aa: CASSPRRVYEQYF; CDR3nt: TGTGCCAGCAGTCCCCGCAGGGTCTACGAGCAGTACTTC
v_gene: TRBV2; j_gene: TRBJ2-2; d_gene: .; abundance: once; CDR3aa: CASTGQGGGELFF; CDR3nt: TGTGCCAGCACCGGTCAGGGGGGCGGGGAGCTGTTTTTT
v_gene: TRBV9; j_gene: TRBJ2-2; d_gene: .; abundance: once; CDR3aa: CASSVVGGELFF; CDR3nt: TGTGCCAGCAGCGTAGTTGGTGGGGAGCTGTTTTTT
v_gene: TRBV29-1; j_gene: TRBJ2-1; d_gene: .; abundance: .; CDR3aa: CSVGGNEQFF; CDR3nt: TGCAGCGTCGGCGGCAATGAGCAGTTCTTC
v_gene: TRBV5-1; j_gene: TRBJ2-2; d_gene: .; abundance: .; CDR3aa: CASSLAVNTGELFF; CDR3nt: TGCGCCAGCAGCTTGGCGGTGAACACCGGGGAGCTGTTTTTT
v_gene: TRBV29-1; j_gene: TRBJ1-2; d_gene: .; abundance: .; CDR3aa: CSGGQRDYGYTF; CDR3nt: TGCAGCGGTGGACAGCGGGATTATGGCTACACCTTC
v_gene: TRBV11-3; j_gene: TRBJ1-5; d_gene: .; abundance: once; CDR3aa: CASSPDRNQPQHF; CDR3nt: TGTGCCAGCAGCCCAGACAGAAATCAGCCCCAGCATTTT
v_gene: TRBV4-2; j_gene: TRBJ1-3; d_gene: .; abundance: .; CDR3aa: CASSQVAWAGNTIYF; CDR3nt: TGTGCCAGCAGCCAAGTCGCCTGGGCTGGAAACACCATATATTTT
v_gene: TRBV28; j_gene: TRBJ2-3; d_gene: .; abundance: .; CDR3aa: CASSPSGTSTDTQYF; CDR3nt: TGTGCCAGCAGTCCTTCAGGGACTAGCACAGATACGCAGTATTTT
v_gene: TRBV19; j_gene: TRBJ2-1; d_gene: .; abundance: once; CDR3aa: CATLDWASGRHNEQFF; CDR3nt: TGTGCCACTCTGGATTGGGCAAGCGGGCGCCACAATGAGCAGTTCTTC
v_gene: TRBV6-2/TRBV6-3; j_gene: TRBJ2-2; d_gene: TRBD1; abundance: .; CDR3aa: CASSPSWDRGITGELFF; CDR3nt: TGTGCCAGCAGTCCCTCGTGGGACAGGGGCATCACCGGGGAGCTGTTTTTT
v_gene: TRBV7-3; j_gene: TRBJ1-1; d_gene: TRBD1; abundance: .; CDR3aa: CASRQTGGSPEAFF; CDR3nt: TGTGCCAGCAGGCAGACAGGGGGCTCACCTGAAGCTTTCTTT
v_gene: TRBV30; j_gene: TRBJ1-2; d_gene: .; abundance: .; CDR3aa: CAWSVKGTYGYTF; CDR3nt: TGTGCCTGGAGTGTAAAGGGTACCTATGGCTACACCTTC
v_gene: TRBV5-8; j_gene: TRBJ1-4; d_gene: .; abundance: .; CDR3aa: CASSEDSWEKLFF; CDR3nt: TGTGCCAGCAGCGAGGATAGTTGGGAAAAACTGTTTTTT
v_gene: TRBV7-9; j_gene: TRBJ1-4; d_gene: .; abundance: .; CDR3aa: CASSSVGGGSNEKLFF; CDR3nt: TGTGCCAGCAGCTCCGTCGGGGGTGGAAGTAATGAAAAACTGTTTTTT
v_gene: TRBV2; j_gene: TRBJ1-4; d_gene: .; abundance: few; CDR3aa: CASSPIVTNEKLFF; CDR3nt: TGTGCCAGCAGTCCGATCGTAACTAATGAAAAACTGTTTTTT
v_gene: TRBV28; j_gene: TRBJ2-5; d_gene: TRBD2; abundance: .; CDR3aa: CASSLSTSGNQETQYF; CDR3nt: TGTGCCAGCAGTTTATCTACTAGCGGAAACCAAGAGACCCAGTACTTC
v_gene: TRBV10-3; j_gene: TRBJ1-6; d_gene: .; abundance: few; CDR3aa: CAISERGVSDAPLHF; CDR3nt: TGTGCCATCAGTGAGAGAGGGGTTTCGGATGCACCCCTCCACTTT
v_gene: TRBV27; j_gene: TRBJ2-3; d_gene: .; abundance: .; CDR3aa: CASSLTPVSSTQYF; CDR3nt: TGTGCCAGCAGTTTAACCCCGGTCTCCAGTACGCAGTATTTT
v_gene: TRBV5-4; j_gene: TRBJ2-6; d_gene: .; abundance: .; CDR3aa: CASSLVGTGANVLTF; CDR3nt: TGTGCCAGCAGCTTGGTGGGGACCGGGGCCAACGTCCTGACTTTC
v_gene: TRBV12-5; j_gene: TRBJ2-1; d_gene: TRBD2; abundance: once; CDR3aa: CASGLLRESEQFF; CDR3nt: TGTGCTAGTGGTTTATTGCGGGAGAGTGAGCAGTTCTTC
v_gene: TRBV5-1; j_gene: TRBJ1-2; d_gene: TRBD1; abundance: .; CDR3aa: CASRGQGVTYGYTF; CDR3nt: TGCGCCAGCAGGGGACAGGGTGTTACCTATGGCTACACCTTC
v_gene: TRBV28; j_gene: TRBJ1-5; d_gene: TRBD1; abundance: .; CDR3aa: CASTAQGAVVSNQPQHF; CDR3nt: TGTGCCAGCACCGCACAGGGGGCAGTAGTAAGCAATCAGCCCCAGCATTTT
v_gene: TRBV3-1/TRBV3-2; j_gene: TRBJ1-6; d_gene: .; abundance: few; CDR3aa: CASSPQNSPLHF; CDR3nt: TGTGCCAGCAGCCCACAGAATTCACCCCTCCACTTT
v_gene: TRBV7-2; j_gene: TRBJ1-3; d_gene: TRBD1; abundance: .; CDR3aa: CASSFYTGVAGNTIYF; CDR3nt: TGTGCCAGCAGCTTTTATACAGGGGTGGCTGGAAACACCATATATTTT
v_gene: TRBV5-1; j_gene: TRBJ1-2; d_gene: .; abundance: .; CDR3aa: CASSLDGPSYGYTF; CDR3nt: TGCGCCAGCAGCTTGGATGGACCCTCCTATGGCTACACCTTC
v_gene: TRBV19; j_gene: TRBJ1-1; d_gene: .; abundance: .; CDR3aa: CASSIAGGLYNTEAFF; CDR3nt: TGTGCCAGTAGTATAGCTGGGGGATTATACAACACTGAAGCTTTCTTT
v_gene: TRBV14; j_gene: TRBJ2-7; d_gene: .; abundance: .; CDR3aa: CASSQEHLLIF; CDR3nt: TGTGCCAGCAGCCAAGAACATCTTCTGATATTC
v_gene: TRBV10-3; j_gene: TRBJ2-1; d_gene: TRBD2; abundance: .; CDR3aa: CAISESPGGIFNEQFF; CDR3nt: TGTGCCATCAGTGAGTCTCCGGGAGGTATATTCAATGAGCAGTTCTTC
v_gene: TRBV12-3/TRBV12-4; j_gene: TRBJ1-2; d_gene: .; abundance: .; CDR3aa: CASSLGEGGYTF; CDR3nt: TGTGCCAGCAGTTTAGGGGAAGGTGGCTACACCTTC
v_gene: TRBV4-1; j_gene: TRBJ2-7; d_gene: TRBD1; abundance: .; CDR3aa: CASSQRMGQGFNYEQYF; CDR3nt: TGCGCCAGCAGCCAAAGGATGGGACAGGGTTTTAACTACGAGCAGTACTTC
v_gene: TRBV4-3; j_gene: TRBJ2-2; d_gene: .; abundance: .; CDR3aa: CASSPHPGSVGGELFF; CDR3nt: TGCGCCAGCAGCCCCCACCCCGGGAGCGTTGGCGGGGAGCTGTTTTTT
v_gene: TRBV27; j_gene: TRBJ2-1; d_gene: .; abundance: once; CDR3aa: CASTPGLSGNEQFF; CDR3nt: TGTGCCAGCACGCCGGGACTTTCGGGCAATGAGCAGTTCTTC
v_gene: TRBV21-1; j_gene: TRBJ2-7; d_gene: .; abundance: once; CDR3aa: CASITESDRGAYEQYF; CDR3nt: TGTGCCAGCATCACTGAGTCGGACAGGGGGGCCTACGAGCAGTACTTC
v_gene: TRBV3-1/TRBV3-2; j_gene: TRBJ1-2; d_gene: .; abundance: .; CDR3aa: CASSQGSKTYGYTF; CDR3nt: TGTGCCAGCAGCCAAGGGTCCAAGACCTATGGCTACACCTTC
v_gene: TRBV5-1; j_gene: TRBJ2-2; d_gene: .; abundance: .; CDR3aa: CASSLEGAGVDTGELFF; CDR3nt: TGCGCCAGCAGCTTGGAGGGGGCGGGAGTAGACACCGGGGAGCTGTTTTTT
v_gene: TRBV10-3; j_gene: TRBJ2-3; d_gene: .; abundance: .; CDR3aa: CAIRGQSTDTQYF; CDR3nt: TGTGCCATCAGAGGACAGTCTACAGATACGCAGTATTTT
v_gene: TRBV28; j_gene: TRBJ1-2; d_gene: TRBD1; abundance: .; CDR3aa: CASSLYAGTGSIGYTF; CDR3nt: TGTGCCAGCAGCCTCTACGCCGGGACAGGGTCGATCGGCTACACCTTC
v_gene: TRBV5-1; j_gene: TRBJ2-5; d_gene: .; abundance: .; CDR3aa: CASSPTVLGETQYF; CDR3nt: TGCGCCAGCAGCCCGACAGTCCTAGGGGAGACCCAGTACTTC
v_gene: TRBV6-5; j_gene: TRBJ1-2; d_gene: .; abundance: .; CDR3aa: CASRRSRFNYGYTF; CDR3nt: TGTGCCAGCAGACGAAGTAGATTTAACTATGGCTACACCTTC
v_gene: TRBV2; j_gene: TRBJ2-1; d_gene: .; abundance: .; CDR3aa: CASSMDPYNEQFF; CDR3nt: TGTGCCAGCAGCATGGACCCATACAATGAGCAGTTCTTC
v_gene: TRBV11-3; j_gene: TRBJ1-1; d_gene: TRBD1; abundance: once; CDR3aa: CASSFSGGDTEAFF; CDR3nt: TGTGCCAGCAGCTTCTCAGGGGGAGACACTGAAGCTTTCTTT
v_gene: TRBV5-1; j_gene: TRBJ1-4; d_gene: .; abundance: .; CDR3aa: CASSLGFRDEKLFF; CDR3nt: TGCGCCAGCAGCTTGGGGTTCAGGGATGAAAAACTGTTTTTT